This TCR beta chain originates from a study of T cell repertoires in cytomegalovirus infection. TCRdb re-analysed the reads in MiXCR, keeping a single row per CDR3 protein. The sample records about 300,000 distinct CDR3 sequences, around 10% being singletons. The germline CDR1 and CDR2 sequences are SQVTM and ANQGSEA. V shed 4 bases and J 5 bases; nucleotides not matched to a gene: 3. The CDR3 consists of 13 residues. This clonotype was detected a few times. This receptor was obtained from a human donor in good health (CMV status not recorded). Some clones in this sample may be carry-over from other donors' samples. The sequencing input was PBMCs. V and J are TRBV29-1 and TRBJ2-1, with 9 bases lining up with TRBD1. The CDR3, as DNA: TGCAGCGTTGCTCGGACAGGGGACAATGAGCAGTTCTTC. This codes for CSVARTGDNEQFF.